This T cell receptor beta chain was sequenced during a study of blood T cell repertoires in COVID-19. Background on the study: The analysed material was cDNA or gDNA that came from T cells, B-cell-depleted T cells, or PBMCs.

TCRdb keeps only in-frame clones here, not all; method: immunoSEQ multiplex PCR. Counted here are roughly 15,000 clones, 73% occurring once; the ten biggest clones make up around 9.7%. Germline CDR1 and CDR2: SQVTM and ANQGSEA. The length of the CDR3 is 13 residues. Trimming took 3 bases from V and 7 from J; bases not matched to a gene: 9. The chain uses TRBV29-1 and TRBJ2-7; 7 bases agree with TRBD2. Sequenced sample: peripheral blood. This TCR was sampled from a man in his 70s with acute or convalescent COVID-19. CDR3 protein: CSVEGTTQWEQYF. The CDR3 DNA is TGCAGCGTTGAGGGGACTACTCAGTGGGAGCAGTACTTC.